This record covers a single TCR beta chain. Its antigen is not identified. It was with 60 Vbeta and 13 Jbeta primers that the PCR ran. The protocol was immunoSEQ multiplex PCR, while the TCRdb copy is restricted to in-frame clones and leaves out a portion. The sample includes roughly 200,000 clones, roughly 80% of them seen just once. This entry comes from a study of cytomegalovirus exposure and HLA in healthy donors. General study points: Later analysis placed DRB1 highest and HLA-C lowest in TCR association rates, which differed by HLA locus.

The TCR was taken from a man aged 30 to 45 in good health and CMV-seronegative. Sample: PBMCs.

This CDR3 reads CASSPIHYNEQFF. The CDR3 DNA is TGTGCCAGCAGTCCCATACACTACAATGAGCAGTTCTTC. The chain joins TRBV28 to TRBJ2-1; no firm D call. The CDR3 has 13 amino acids. V was clipped by 5 bases and J by 3 bases, with 8 bases between them. Germline values: CDR1 MDHEN, CDR2 SYDVKM.